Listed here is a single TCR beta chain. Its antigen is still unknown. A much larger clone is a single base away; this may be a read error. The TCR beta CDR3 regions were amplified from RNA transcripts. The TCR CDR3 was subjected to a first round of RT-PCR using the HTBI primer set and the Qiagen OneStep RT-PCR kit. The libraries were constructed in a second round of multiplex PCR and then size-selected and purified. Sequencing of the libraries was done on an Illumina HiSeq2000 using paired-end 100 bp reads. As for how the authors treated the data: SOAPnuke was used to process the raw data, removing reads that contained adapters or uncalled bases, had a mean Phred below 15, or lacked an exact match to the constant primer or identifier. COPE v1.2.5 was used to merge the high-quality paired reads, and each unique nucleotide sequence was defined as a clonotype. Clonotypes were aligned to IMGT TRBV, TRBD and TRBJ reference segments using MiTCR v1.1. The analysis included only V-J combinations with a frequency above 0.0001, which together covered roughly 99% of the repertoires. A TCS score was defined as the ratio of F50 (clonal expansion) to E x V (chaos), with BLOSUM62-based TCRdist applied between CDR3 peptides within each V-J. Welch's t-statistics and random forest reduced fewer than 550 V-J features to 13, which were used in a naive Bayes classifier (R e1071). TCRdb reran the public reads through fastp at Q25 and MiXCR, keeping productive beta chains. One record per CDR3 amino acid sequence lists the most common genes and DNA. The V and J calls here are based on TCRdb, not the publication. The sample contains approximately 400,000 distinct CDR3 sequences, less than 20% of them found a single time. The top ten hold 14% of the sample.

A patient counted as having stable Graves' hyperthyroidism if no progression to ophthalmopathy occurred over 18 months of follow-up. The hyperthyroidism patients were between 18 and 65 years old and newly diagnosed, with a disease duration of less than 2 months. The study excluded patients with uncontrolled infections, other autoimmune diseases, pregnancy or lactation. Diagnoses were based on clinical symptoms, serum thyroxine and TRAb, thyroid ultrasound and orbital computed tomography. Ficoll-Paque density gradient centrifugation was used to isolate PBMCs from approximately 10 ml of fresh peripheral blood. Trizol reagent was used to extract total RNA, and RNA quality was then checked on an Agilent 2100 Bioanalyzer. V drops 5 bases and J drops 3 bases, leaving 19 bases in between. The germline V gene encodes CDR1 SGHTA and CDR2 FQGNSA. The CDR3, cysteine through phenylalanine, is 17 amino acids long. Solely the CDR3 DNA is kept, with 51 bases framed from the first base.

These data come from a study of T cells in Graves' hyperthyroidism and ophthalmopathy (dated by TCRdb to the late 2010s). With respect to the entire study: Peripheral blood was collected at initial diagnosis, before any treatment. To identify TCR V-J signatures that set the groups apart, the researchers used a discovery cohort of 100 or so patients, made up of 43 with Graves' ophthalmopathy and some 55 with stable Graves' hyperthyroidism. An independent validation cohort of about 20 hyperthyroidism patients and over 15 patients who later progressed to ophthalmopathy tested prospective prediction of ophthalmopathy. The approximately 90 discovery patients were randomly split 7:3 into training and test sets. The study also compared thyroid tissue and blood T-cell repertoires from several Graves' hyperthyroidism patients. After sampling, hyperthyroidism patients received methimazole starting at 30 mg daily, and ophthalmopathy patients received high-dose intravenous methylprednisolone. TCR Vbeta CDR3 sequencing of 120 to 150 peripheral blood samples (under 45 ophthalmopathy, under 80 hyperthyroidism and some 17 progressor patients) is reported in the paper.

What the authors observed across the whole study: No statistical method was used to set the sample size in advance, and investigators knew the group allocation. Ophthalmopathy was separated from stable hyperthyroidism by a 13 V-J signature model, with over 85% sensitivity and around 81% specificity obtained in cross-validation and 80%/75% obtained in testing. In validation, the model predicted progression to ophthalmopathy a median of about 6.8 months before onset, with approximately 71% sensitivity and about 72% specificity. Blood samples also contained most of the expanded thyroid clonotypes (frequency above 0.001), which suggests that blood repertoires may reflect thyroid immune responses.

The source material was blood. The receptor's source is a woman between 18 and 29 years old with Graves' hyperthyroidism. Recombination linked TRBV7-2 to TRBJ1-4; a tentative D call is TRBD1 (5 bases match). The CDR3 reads CASSLTAKITANEKLFF. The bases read TGTGCCAGCAGCCTGACAGCGAAAATAACAGCTAATGAAAAACTGTTTTTT.